One and the same sample provided the 27 T cell receptor beta chains below, sequenced in a study of T cell responses to AZD1222 COVID-19 vaccine. Only in-frame clones appear in the TCRdb table, and some are missing; sequencing was by immunoSEQ multiplex PCR. The sample contains tens of thousands of clones, roughly nine tenths of which appear only once. Sequenced here: peripheral blood, sampled 28 days after the second AZD1222 dose. The receptors originated from an adult who received the AZD1222 COVID-19 vaccine.

The chain is built from TRBV19 and TRBJ1-2; the match to TRBD1 covers 10 bases. The CDR3 consists of 14 residues. V was clipped by 6 bases and J by 1 base; unmatched bases: 2. The germline gives CDR1 LNHDA, CDR2 SQIVND (reference sequence). CDR3 bases: TGTGCCAGTAGAAGGACAGGGGGTAACTATGGCTACACCTTC. Translated: CASRRTGGNYGYTF.

The V gene is TRBV5-5, the J gene TRBJ1-2; 8 positions agree with TRBD1. Per germline, CDR1 SGHKS and CDR2 YYEKEE (reference sequence). Trimming cost V 1 base and J 8 bases; bases outside gene matches: 10. The CDR3 is 15 residues long. The CDR3 is CASSLWLGQGEGYTF. The CDR3 DNA sequence: TGTGCCAGCAGCTTGTGGCTAGGACAGGGAGAAGGCTACACCTTC.

The rearrangement uses TRBV5-4 and TRBJ2-3; tentative D call: TRBD2 (7 bases). The CDR3 spans 17 residues. V was clipped by 4 bases and J by 3 bases, with 21 bases between them. Germline V CDR1 and CDR2: SGHNT, YYREEE (reference sequence). The CDR3 DNA reads as TGTGCCAGCAGCCATGGGGGCGGGAGCGGAGGGACAGATACGCAGTATTTT. Translating it yields CASSHGGGSGGTDTQYF.

The rearrangement links TRBV5-4 to TRBJ2-7; D is tentatively TRBD1 or TRBD2 (5 bases each). Per germline, CDR1 SGHNT and CDR2 YYREEE (reference sequence). CDR3 length equals 13 residues. V lost 2 bases and J 5 bases, leaving 11 bases between the germline ends. CDR3 residues: CASSLKTGHEQYF. The CDR3 coding sequence is TGTGCCAGCAGCTTAAAGACGGGGCACGAGCAGTACTTC.

This clone occurred a few times. The chain employs TRBV5-1 and TRBJ2-3, with D perhaps matching TRBD2 (6 bases). Germline V gene sequence: CDR1 SGHRS, CDR2 YFSETQ. V was cut by 10 bases and J by 6 bases, with 18 bases left in between. This CDR3 comprises 13 residues. Here the CDR3 reads CASGGIESDTQYF. In nucleotides, the CDR3 is TGCGCCTCCGGGGGTATCGAATCCGATACGCAGTATTTT.

The gene calls are TRBV7-3 and TRBJ2-1; D not resolved. The CDR3 runs 14 residues. Germline V CDR1 and CDR2: SGHTA, FQGTGA. Trimming shortened V by 5 bases and J by 0 bases, and 8 bases separated the two germline ends. The CDR3 DNA reads TGTGCCAGCAGCCCGTACGTCTCCTACAATGAGCAGTTCTTC. Translating it yields CASSPYVSYNEQFF.

The V and J genes are TRBV19 and TRBJ1-2, with D possibly being TRBD1 (5 bases). Germline V gives CDR1 LNHDA, CDR2 SQIVND (reference sequence). The V end was cut by 3 bases, the J end by 7 bases, with 18 bases between. The CDR3 length is 15 residues. In DNA form, the CDR3 reads TGTGCCAGTAGTATTGAGGCCAGCTCAGGGAGTGGCTACACCTTC. This gives the protein CASSIEASSGSGYTF.

This sequence joins TRBV28 and TRBJ1-2; the match to TRBD1 covers 7 bases. With V trimmed by 5 bases and J by 7 bases, 10 bases remained unmatched. This CDR3 is 14 amino acids long. Per germline, CDR1 MDHEN and CDR2 SYDVKM. The CDR3 spells CASSTNTGTVGYTF. CDR3 DNA sequence: TGTGCCAGCAGTACCAATACCGGGACAGTTGGCTACACCTTC.

The rearrangement uses TRBV6-1 and TRBJ2-1; no firm D call. V lost 3 bases and J 2 bases, leaving 11 bases between the germline ends. This CDR3 spans 15 amino acids. Germline V CDR1 and CDR2: MNHNS, SASEGT. DNA of the CDR3: TGTGCCAGCAGTGATCCCGAGTTAGCCTACAATGAGCAGTTCTTC. This sequence encodes CASSDPELAYNEQFF.

The J gene is TRBJ2-2, the V gene TRBV7-3; TRBD1 or TRBD2 may be the D gene (5 bases each). This CDR3 is built from 15 residues. Trimming left V 0 bases short and J 4 bases short, with 9 bases between. The V gene's germline CDR1 is SGHTA and CDR2 FQGTGA. The CDR3, as DNA: TGTGCCAGCAGCTTAACGGGGGTTGTCACCGGGGAGCTGTTTTTT. Amino acids: CASSLTGVVTGELFF.

V gene TRBV25-1 combines with J gene TRBJ2-7, with D unclear. Per the germline V gene, CDR1 is MGHDK and CDR2 is SYGVNS. The CDR3 extends over 12 amino acids. V shed 3 bases and J shed 3 bases, with 6 bases lying between them. As DNA, the CDR3 is TGTGCCAGCAGTGATACGATCTACGAGCAGTACTTC. Translation: CASSDTIYEQYF.

The chain joins TRBV11-2 to TRBJ2-7; TRBD1 aligns across 7 bases. The germline V gene has CDR1 SGHAT and CDR2 FQNNGV. J was trimmed by 6 bases and V by 3 bases; bases with no gene match: 5. The CDR3 extends over 13 amino acids. CDR3 sequence (DNA): TGTGCCAGCAGCTTCGACAGGGATAGCGAGCAGTACTTC. It translates to CASSFDRDSEQYF.

The chain employs TRBV27 and TRBJ1-2; the D gene is possibly TRBD1 (6 bases). Germline V lookup: CDR1 MNHEY, CDR2 SMNVEV (reference sequence). V lost 6 bases and J lost 0, with 14 bases in between. This CDR3 region has 15 residues. The CDR3 spells CASRPRDTSNYGYTF. The CDR3 DNA reads as TGTGCCAGCAGGCCCCGGGACACTTCTAACTATGGCTACACCTTC.

This chain links TRBV6-5 with TRBJ2-5; the D gene is possibly TRBD2 (5 bases). Germline V lookup: CDR1 MNHEY, CDR2 SVGAGI. Trimming took off 7 bases at V and 5 bases at J, with 14 bases between the two ends. The CDR3 sequence is 13 residues long. CDR3 nucleotide sequence: TGTGCCAGCAACCTCCGGGGTCAGGAGACCCAGTACTTC. This gives the protein CASNLRGQETQYF.

The genes are TRBV18 and TRBJ2-5; D is unclear. CDR1 and CDR2 (germline): KGHSH, LQKENI. CDR3 length: 11 amino acids. V lost 6 bases and J lost 2, with 4 bases in between. The CDR3 reads CASSRQETQYF. DNA of the CDR3: TGTGCCAGCTCGCGTCAAGAGACCCAGTACTTC.

This clone has a handful of counts. The CDR3 spells CASSFTSNQPQHF. CDR3 coding DNA: TGTGCCAGCAGCTTTACAAGCAATCAGCCCCAGCATTTT. The genes are TRBV3-1 (or the pseudogene TRBV3-2) and TRBJ1-5; no reliable D call. CDR1 LGHDT and CDR2 YNNKEL come from the germline V gene (reference sequence). V was trimmed by 5 bases and J by 1 base, leaving 6 bases between them. This CDR3 is 13 amino acids long.

V usage is TRBV3-1 (or the pseudogene TRBV3-2) and J usage is TRBJ1-3; D not certain. The CDR3 is 16 residues long. CDR1 and CDR2 (germline): LGHDT, YNNKEL (reference sequence). Trimming took off 6 bases at V and 0 bases at J, with 15 bases between the two ends. CDR3: CASSHITDSSGNTIYF. For the CDR3, the DNA is TGTGCCAGCAGTCATATTACGGACTCCTCTGGAAACACCATATATTTT.

CDR3 protein: CASSIPGDRGAHGYTF. The CDR3 coding sequence is TGTGCCAGTAGTATTCCAGGGGACAGGGGTGCGCATGGCTACACCTTC. J is TRBJ1-2 and V is TRBV19, with 10 bases matching TRBD1. The CDR3 totals 16 residues. Trimming removed 3 bases from V and 6 bases from J; junction bases left unmatched: 10. From germline, CDR1 is LNHDA and CDR2 SQIVND (reference sequence).

This sequence joins TRBV19 and TRBJ2-7; 10 bases map to TRBD1. The CDR3 spans 15 residues. CDR1 LNHDA and CDR2 SQIVND come from the germline V gene (reference sequence). V lost 7 bases to trimming and J lost 0 bases; unmatched junction nucleotides: 6. This chain's CDR3 is CASKYGTGASYEQYF. CDR3 bases: TGTGCCAGTAAATACGGGACAGGGGCCTCCTACGAGCAGTACTTC.

CDR3 coding DNA: TGTGCCAGCAGTCCCGGTCCCTACGAGCAGTACTTC. Translation gives CASSPGPYEQYF. The chain joins TRBV27 to TRBJ2-7; D remains ambiguous. The CDR3 runs to 12 residues. Germline V lookup: CDR1 MNHEY, CDR2 SMNVEV (reference sequence). V lost 5 bases to trimming and J lost 2 bases, with 7 bases between them.

This rearrangement joins TRBV3-1 (or the pseudogene TRBV3-2) to TRBJ2-1; D uncertain. This CDR3 region has 12 residues. V shed 4 bases and J shed 10 bases, with 11 bases lying between them. Germline CDR1 LGHDT, CDR2 YNNKEL (reference sequence). CDR3 in DNA: TGTGCCAGCAGCCCCCCCAGGATGGAGCAGTTCTTC. Amino acids: CASSPPRMEQFF.

This sequence joins TRBV6-1 and TRBJ1-5, with 9 bases lining up with TRBD1. V gave up 0 bases and J gave up 1 base; unmatched junction bases: 10. CDR3 length equals 19 residues. CDR1 and CDR2 from the germline V gene are MNHNS and SASEGT. The CDR3 region is CASSEARQGVGWSNQPQHF. CDR3 sequence (DNA): TGTGCCAGCAGTGAAGCAAGACAGGGGGTAGGGTGGAGCAATCAGCCCCAGCATTTT.

This chain joins TRBV11-2 and TRBJ2-1, with a tentative D call TRBD2 (7 bases). The CDR3 is 15 amino acids. Germline-derived CDR1 and CDR2 are SGHAT and FQNNGV. V gave up 0 bases and J gave up 9 bases, with 15 bases separating them. The CDR3 protein is CASSLDGAGAVEQFF. In DNA form, the CDR3 reads TGTGCCAGCAGCTTAGATGGCGCGGGGGCGGTTGAGCAGTTCTTC.

Worth noting for this clone: Other DNA variants within this sample encode the same CDR3. The V and J genes are TRBV30 and TRBJ1-2; D unclear. Germline CDR1 GTSNPN, CDR2 SVGIG (reference sequence). V was pared by 4 bases and J by 4 bases, with 7 bases between. This CDR3 comprises 11 residues. The CDR3 coding sequence is TGTGCCTGGACTAGCAGCTATGGCTACACCTTC. It yields the protein CAWTSSYGYTF.

The rearrangement joins TRBV9 to TRBJ2-7; D is ambiguous. CDR1 is SGDLS, CDR2 YYNGEE, per germline. CDR3 length: 12 amino acids. Trimming removed 3 bases from V and 7 bases from J, with 11 bases in between. The CDR3 spells CASSENTGEQYF. In DNA, the CDR3 is TGTGCCAGCAGCGAGAACACGGGTGAGCAGTACTTC.

The DNA for the CDR3 is TGTGCCAGCAGTTTTTCCCAGGGGGCACGGGAGCAGTTCTTC. It specifies CASSFSQGAREQFF. This chain connects TRBV28 to TRBJ2-1; 8 bases are a match to TRBD1. Trimming removed 3 bases from V and 10 bases from J; junction bases left unmatched: 8. The CDR3 is 14 amino acids. In germline, CDR1 is MDHEN, CDR2 SYDVKM.

The chain uses TRBV28 and TRBJ1-2; possible D gene TRBD1, 6 bases. In germline, CDR1 is MDHEN, CDR2 SYDVKM. The CDR3 sequence is 12 residues long. V lost 6 bases and J 8 bases, leaving 13 bases between the germline ends. For the CDR3, the DNA is TGTGCCAGCAGCGTTACAGGGAAAGGCTACACCTTC. Its translation is CASSVTGKGYTF.